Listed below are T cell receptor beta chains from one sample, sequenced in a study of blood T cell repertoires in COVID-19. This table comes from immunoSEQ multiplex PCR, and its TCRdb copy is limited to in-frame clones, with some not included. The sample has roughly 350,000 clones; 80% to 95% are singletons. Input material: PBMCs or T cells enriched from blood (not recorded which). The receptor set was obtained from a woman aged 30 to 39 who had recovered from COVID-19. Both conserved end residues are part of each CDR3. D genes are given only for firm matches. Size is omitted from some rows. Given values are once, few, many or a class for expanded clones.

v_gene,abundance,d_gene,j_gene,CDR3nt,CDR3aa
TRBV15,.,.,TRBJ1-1,TGTGCCACCAGCAGAGACATGAACACTGAAGCTTTCTTT,CATSRDMNTEAFF
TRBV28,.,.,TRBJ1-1,TGTGCCAGCAGTGAAAGAGGAAGAAAAGCTTTCTTT,CASSERGRKAFF
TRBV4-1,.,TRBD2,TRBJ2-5,TGCGCCAGCAGCCTTCAAGGACTAGCGGGGGGGCAGACCCAGTACTTC,CASSLQGLAGGQTQYF
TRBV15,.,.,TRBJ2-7,TGTGCCACCAGCAGAGGGCCTTCCTACGAGCAGTACTTC,CATSRGPSYEQYF
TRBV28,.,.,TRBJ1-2,TGTGCCAGCAGTTTTTTCGGTACTAACTATGGCTACACCTTC,CASSFFGTNYGYTF
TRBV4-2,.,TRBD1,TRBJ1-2,TGTGCCAGCAGCCAAGGACAGGGAATCGGCTACACCTTC,CASSQGQGIGYTF
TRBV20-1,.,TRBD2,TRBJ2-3,TGCAGTGCTAGTCTCGGCGGGGGGGCATCGCAGTATTTT,CSASLGGGASQYF
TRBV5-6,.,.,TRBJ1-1,TGTGCCAGCAGCTTGGCAGGTGCCCACACTGAAGCTTTCTTT,CASSLAGAHTEAFF
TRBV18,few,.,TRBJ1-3,TGTGCCAGCTCACCGGCACAGACTGGAAACACCATATATTTT,CASSPAQTGNTIYF
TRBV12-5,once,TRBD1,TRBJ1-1,TGTGCTAGTGGTGAACGGGACAGCGATCACACTGAAGCTTTCTTT,CASGERDSDHTEAFF
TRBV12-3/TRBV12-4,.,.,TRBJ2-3,TGTGCCAGCAGCCTAGGAGATACGCAGTATTTT,CASSLGDTQYF
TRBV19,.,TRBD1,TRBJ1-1,TGTGCCAGTAGAAATCCAGGGGGCCCGAACACTGAAGCTTTCTTT,CASRNPGGPNTEAFF
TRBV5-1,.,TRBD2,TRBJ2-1,TGCGCCAGCAGCTTAACTAGCGACTCCTACAATGAGCAGTTCTTC,CASSLTSDSYNEQFF
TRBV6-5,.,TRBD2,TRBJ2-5,TGTGCCAGCAGTAGACTAGCGGGAGAGACCCAGTACTTC,CASSRLAGETQYF
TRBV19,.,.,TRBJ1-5,TGTGCCAGTACGTATAGCAATCAGCCCCAGCATTTT,CASTYSNQPQHF
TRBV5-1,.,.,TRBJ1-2,TGCGCCAGCAGCTTGGGGACAGATAACGGCTACACCTTC,CASSLGTDNGYTF
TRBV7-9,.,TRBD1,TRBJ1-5,TGTGCCAGCAGCCTGACAGGGGGCAATCAGCCCCAGCATTTT,CASSLTGGNQPQHF
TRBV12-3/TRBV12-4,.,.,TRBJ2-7,TGTGCCAGCAGTCCTACTCTGTACGAGCAGTACTTC,CASSPTLYEQYF
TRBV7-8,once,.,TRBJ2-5,TGTGCCAGCAGTTCGACAGGTATAAAAGAGACCCAGTACTTC,CASSSTGIKETQYF
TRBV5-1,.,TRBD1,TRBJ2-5,TGCGCCAGCAGCTCTCTGACAGGGGGCTTAGAGACCCAGTACTTC,CASSSLTGGLETQYF
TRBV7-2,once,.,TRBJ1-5,TGTGCCAGCAGCTTAGAGATCCCAGTCAGGGGAAATCAGCCCCAGCATTTT,CASSLEIPVRGNQPQHF
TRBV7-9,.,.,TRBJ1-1,TGTGCCAGCAGCTTCGGCAGGGCTGCCACTGAAGCTTTCTTT,CASSFGRAATEAFF
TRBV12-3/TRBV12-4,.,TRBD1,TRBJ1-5,TGTGCCAGCAGCGGGACAGGGGACCAGCCCCAGCATTTT,CASSGTGDQPQHF
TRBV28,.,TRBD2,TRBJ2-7,TGTGCCAGCAGTTTAAGACTAGCGGGTTCGCTCCACTACGAGCAGTACTTC,CASSLRLAGSLHYEQYF
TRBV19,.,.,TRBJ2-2,TGTGCCAGTAGTGTTTACGGCGGCCGGGGGGAGCTGTTTTTT,CASSVYGGRGELFF
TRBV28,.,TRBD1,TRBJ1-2,TGTGCCAGCAGTCCTCACGACAGGGAGTACTATAGCTACACCTTC,CASSPHDREYYSYTF
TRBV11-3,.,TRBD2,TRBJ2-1,TGTGCCAGCAGCCGTTCGGGAGGGCCTAATGAGCAGTTCTTC,CASSRSGGPNEQFF
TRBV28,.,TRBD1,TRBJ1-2,TGTGCCAGCAGTGCCGGGACAGGGGATATTGGCTACACCTTC,CASSAGTGDIGYTF
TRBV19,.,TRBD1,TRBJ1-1,TGTGCCAGTAGTATACGGGACAGCTTGGACACTGAAGCTTTCTTT,CASSIRDSLDTEAFF